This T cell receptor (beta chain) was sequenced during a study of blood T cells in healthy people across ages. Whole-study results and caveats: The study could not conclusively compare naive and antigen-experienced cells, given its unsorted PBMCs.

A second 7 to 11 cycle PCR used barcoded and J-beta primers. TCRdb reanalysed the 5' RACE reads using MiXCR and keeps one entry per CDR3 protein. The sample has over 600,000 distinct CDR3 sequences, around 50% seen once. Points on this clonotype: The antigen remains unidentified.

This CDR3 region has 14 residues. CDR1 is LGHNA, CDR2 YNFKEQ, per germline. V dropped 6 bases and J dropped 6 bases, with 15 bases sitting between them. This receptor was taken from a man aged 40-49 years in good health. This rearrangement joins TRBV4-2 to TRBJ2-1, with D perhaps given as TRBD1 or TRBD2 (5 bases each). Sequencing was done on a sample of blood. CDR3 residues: CASRDTGVVNEQFF. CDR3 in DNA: TGTGCCAGCAGGGACACCGGGGTGGTCAATGAGCAGTTCTTC.